The 12 T cell receptor beta chains given below trace back to one sample, sequenced in a study of OX40 agonist ivuxolimab in advanced cancers. TCRdb's copy holds only in-frame clones and misses some; the assay was immunoSEQ multiplex PCR. The sample consists of about 70,000 clones, about 90% of them appearing once. Source: CD4+ or CD8+ T cells sorted from blood, taken in a trial of the OX40 agonist ivuxolimab. Receptors were obtained from an adult with an advanced solid tumor such as melanoma, head and neck, liver or kidney cancer.

This clone appeared once. The chain links TRBV9 to TRBJ2-3; 7 bases line up with TRBD1. Germline CDR1 SGDLS, CDR2 YYNGEE. CDR3 length: 16 amino acids. V shed 3 bases, J shed 1 base, and the junction held 8 bases outside the gene matches. CDR3 coding DNA: TGTGCCAGCAGCGGGAGAACCGGACAGGGCACAGATACGCAGTATTTT. The encoded protein is CASSGRTGQGTDTQYF. The full variable domain, with the rest looked up from reference TRBV9 and TRBJ2-3, is DSGVTQTPKHLITATGQRVTLRCSPRSGDLSVYWYQQSLDQGLQFLIQYYNGEERAKGNILERFSAQQFPDLHSELNLSSLELGDSALYFCASSGRTGQGTDTQYFGPGTRLTVL.

This chain connects TRBV18 to TRBJ2-7; 8 bases map to TRBD2. CDR1 and CDR2 from the germline V gene are KGHSH and LQKENI. The CDR3 is 13 residues long. Trimming at V came to 3 bases and at J to 6 bases, leaving 4 bases not matched to a gene. This CDR3 is CASSPGAGGEQYF. The CDR3 nucleotides read TGTGCCAGCTCACCCGGGGCGGGGGGCGAGCAGTACTTC.

The sample holds one count of this clone. CDR3 sequence: CASSQDLAGAGSYEQYF. DNA for the CDR3: TGCGCCAGCAGCCAAGATTTGGCAGGGGCCGGCTCCTACGAGCAGTACTTC. J is TRBJ2-7 and V is TRBV4-3; the D gene is possibly TRBD1 (6 bases). Germline-derived CDR1 and CDR2 are LGHNA and YSLEER. Trimming took off 0 bases at V and 0 bases at J, with 15 bases between the two ends. The CDR3 loop spans 17 amino acids.

V and J are TRBV4-3 and TRBJ2-4, with 11 bases that match TRBD2. The V segment lost 4 bases and the J segment 0 bases; nucleotides outside the gene matches: 5. Per the germline V gene, CDR1 is LGHNA and CDR2 is YSLEER. CDR3 length: 17 amino acids. CDR3 in amino acids: CASSLVGTSGAKNIQYF. The CDR3 nucleotides are TGCGCCAGCAGCCTGGTTGGGACTAGCGGAGCCAAAAACATTCAGTACTTC.

This CDR3 reads CAWSVPRAGGGNQPQHF. CDR3 DNA: TGTGCCTGGAGTGTACCCAGGGCCGGGGGCGGCAATCAGCCCCAGCATTTT. This chain uses TRBV30 with TRBJ1-5; a weak D match, TRBD1 (6 bases). Germline loops: CDR1 GTSNPN, CDR2 SVGIG (reference sequence). The CDR3 covers 17 residues. V lost 0 bases to trimming and J lost 2 bases, with 17 bases between them. Supplemented by reference TRBV30 and TRBJ1-5, the full variable domain reads SQTIHQWPATLVQPVGSPLSLECTVEGTSNPNLYWYRQAAGRGLQLLFYSVGIGQISSEVPQNLSASRPQDRQFILSSKKLLLSDSGFYLCAWSVPRAGGGNQPQHFGDGTRLSIL.

V and J are TRBV2 and TRBJ1-2, with 12 nucleotides matching TRBD1. CDR1 and CDR2 from the germline V gene are SNHLY and FYNNEI. This CDR3 comprises 13 residues. V lost 11 bases to trimming and J lost 8 bases; unmatched junction nucleotides: 9. The chain's CDR3 is CAQPGQGARGYTF. The CDR3 bases are TGTGCCCAACCGGGACAGGGGGCGAGAGGCTACACCTTC.

The chain links TRBV7-9 to TRBJ1-1; D gene ambiguous. V lost 2 bases, J lost 2 bases, and 0 bases lay in between. Looked up from germline, CDR1 is SEHNR and CDR2 is FQNEAQ (reference sequence). This CDR3 has 11 residues. CDR3 nucleotides: TGTGCCAGCAGCTTAAACACTGAAGCTTTCTTT. This sequence encodes CASSLNTEAFF.

CDR3 in amino acids: CASSQTPGLAYYEQYF. CDR3 DNA: TGTGCCAGCAGCCAGACTCCGGGACTAGCGTACTACGAGCAGTACTTC. J is TRBJ2-7 and V is TRBV4-2, with TRBD2 matching over 10 bases. CDR1 is LGHNA, CDR2 YNFKEQ, per germline. The trim removed 3 bases at V and 3 bases at J, leaving 8 bases unmatched. The CDR3 totals 16 residues.

This clone was seen a handful of times. This chain connects TRBV5-4 to TRBJ2-7, with TRBD2 as a possible D gene (6 bases). There are 16 residues in the CDR3. The germline V gene encodes CDR1 SGHNT and CDR2 YYREEE (reference sequence). V was cut by 3 bases and J by 1 base, with 17 bases left in between. The CDR3: CASSSTRWGVSYEQYF. The CDR3 DNA sequence: TGTGCCAGCAGCTCGACCCGGTGGGGGGTTTCCTACGAGCAGTACTTC.

This clone was counted once. The DNA of the CDR3 is TGTGCCAGAAGCTTGGGCCCAATTCGATGGGAGCAGTACTTC. Its protein is CARSLGPIRWEQYF. The chain carries TRBV5-3 and TRBJ2-7, with D unresolved. TRBV5-3 is an ORF, with its function uncertain. The CDR3 covers 14 residues. Trimming took off 0 bases at V and 7 bases at J, with 14 bases between the two ends.

This clone has more than one count but fewer than ten. The CDR3 nucleotides read TGTGCCAGCAGCTCTCAGTCGAACACTGAAGCTTTCTTT. Amino acid sequence: CASSSQSNTEAFF. The rearrangement links TRBV5-4 to TRBJ1-1; D not resolved. Between the trimmed V and J ends, which lost 3 bases and 1 base, there was a span of 7 bases. The germline CDR1 and CDR2 sequences are SGHNT and YYREEE (reference sequence). The CDR3 spans 13 residues.

V and J are TRBV6-5 and TRBJ2-5; D unclear. The germline V and J ends were trimmed by 2 bases and 4 bases, with 8 bases remaining between them. CDR1 is MNHEY and CDR2 is SVGAGI in the germline V gene. The CDR3 length is 13 residues. The CDR3: CASSYGFGETQYF. CDR3 nucleotides: TGTGCCAGCAGTTACGGGTTCGGAGAGACCCAGTACTTC.